The T cell receptor beta chain described here comes from a study of shared clonotypes between healthy human individuals. As for the study in general: Each donor's CD4 naive and CD4 memory cells filled three plates apiece, CD8 naive two, and CD8 memory one.

On this clone itself: Its specificity is unknown.

CDR3 length: 15 residues. CDR1 MNHEY and CDR2 SMNVEV come from the germline V gene (reference sequence). V trimming: 4 bases; J trimming: 6 bases; junction bases outside the gene matches: 11. Study-wide results and limits: Rarefaction demonstrated incomplete sorted-subset sequencing despite large depth.

The naive CD8 population came from CD45RO-negative cells selected for CCR7, without terminally differentiated effector memory CD45RA+ cells. In the sorted-subset replicate PCRs, around 200 ng DNA, around 32,000 T cell genomes, was used. Assay: immunoSEQ multiplex PCR; the TCRdb copy retains only in-frame clones and omits some. The sample lists 500,000 to 700,000 clones; roughly 96% were seen once. The sequenced sample consisted of naive CD8+ T cells sorted from blood. This clonotype was obtained from a woman in her thirties in good health. This sequence joins TRBV27 and TRBJ2-7; the match to TRBD2 covers 8 bases. The CDR3 coding sequence is TGTGCCAGCAGTTCCCGAGGAGCGGGAGAGCTCGAGCAGTACTTC. As protein: CASSSRGAGELEQYF.